Listed here is a single T cell receptor (beta chain). The record originates from a study of technical replicates of blood from a few donors. Germline V gene lookup returns CDR1 LGHNT and CDR2 FRNRAP. This CDR3 has 12 residues. The V end was cut by 5 bases, the J end by 5 bases, with 9 bases between. The method was immunoSEQ multiplex PCR; TCRdb's version includes in-frame clones alone and lacks a portion of them. This table holds approximately 81,000 clones, about 81% found once. The sequenced sample was PBMCs. The sequence was obtained from a human donor in good health. Some clones in this sample may be carry-over from other donors' samples. V is TRBV12-5 and J is TRBJ2-5; D is possibly TRBD2 (5 bases). The CDR3 protein is CASGIGKETQYF. As DNA, the CDR3 is TGTGCTAGTGGTATCGGGAAGGAGACCCAGTACTTC.